Listed below are T cell receptor beta chains from one sample, sequenced in a study of OX40 agonist ivuxolimab in advanced cancers. Sequenced by immunoSEQ multiplex PCR; TCRdb stores in-frame clones only, minus some. The sample includes approximately 70,000 clones, approximately 86% of them seen just once. Material: CD4+ or CD8+ T cells sorted from blood, obtained in a trial of the OX40 agonist ivuxolimab. Receptors originate from an adult with an advanced solid tumor such as melanoma, head and neck, liver or kidney cancer. CDR3s include the opening cysteine and the closing phenylalanine or tryptophan. The order of the fields is V gene, D gene, J gene, clone size, CDR3 DNA, CDR3 protein. D genes are given only for firm matches. Some rows have no size entry. The others give once, few or many, or a class for an expanded clone.

v_gene: TRBV30
d_gene: .
j_gene: TRBJ1-2
abundance: few
CDR3nt: TGTGCCTGGAGTCCCGGGCTCGGAGAGGGGAATGGCTACACCTTC
CDR3aa: CAWSPGLGEGNGYTF

v_gene: TRBV20-1
d_gene: .
j_gene: TRBJ1-2
abundance: once
CDR3nt: TGCAGTGCAGCCACTTATGGCTACACCTTC
CDR3aa: CSAATYGYTF

v_gene: TRBV2
d_gene: .
j_gene: TRBJ1-1
abundance: .
CDR3nt: TGTGCCAGCAGTGTACACCCGAACACTGAAGCTTTCTTT
CDR3aa: CASSVHPNTEAFF

v_gene: TRBV4-1
d_gene: TRBD1
j_gene: TRBJ1-1
abundance: .
CDR3nt: TGCGCCAGCAGCCGCCAGGGGGCAGGGGACACTGAAGCTTTCTTT
CDR3aa: CASSRQGAGDTEAFF

v_gene: TRBV5-4
d_gene: TRBD1
j_gene: TRBJ2-7
abundance: once
CDR3nt: TGTGCCAGCAGCTCCAGGGACAGGGGAAACGAGCAGTACTTC
CDR3aa: CASSSRDRGNEQYF

v_gene: TRBV5-5
d_gene: .
j_gene: TRBJ1-1
abundance: once
CDR3nt: TGTGCCAGCAGCTTGCAGGGAGCCACTGAAGCTTTCTTT
CDR3aa: CASSLQGATEAFF

v_gene: TRBV7-8
d_gene: TRBD1
j_gene: TRBJ1-5
abundance: .
CDR3nt: TGTGCCAGCAGCCTCAGGGGGCGCGGCAATCAGCCCCAGCATTTT
CDR3aa: CASSLRGRGNQPQHF

v_gene: TRBV7-3
d_gene: .
j_gene: TRBJ2-2
abundance: once
CDR3nt: TGTGCCAGCAGCTCCAGGGACACCGGGGAGCTGTTTTTT
CDR3aa: CASSSRDTGELFF

v_gene: TRBV5-4
d_gene: TRBD1
j_gene: TRBJ1-1
abundance: .
CDR3nt: TGTGCCAGCAGCTCCGGACAGGGGCGTGAAGCTTTCTTT
CDR3aa: CASSSGQGREAFF

v_gene: TRBV7-2
d_gene: .
j_gene: TRBJ1-1
abundance: few
CDR3nt: TGTGCCAGCAGCTTAAGGGGTTGGGGACACCAGAACACTGAAGCTTTCTTT
CDR3aa: CASSLRGWGHQNTEAFF

v_gene: TRBV5-6
d_gene: .
j_gene: TRBJ1-5
abundance: .
CDR3nt: TGTGCCAGCAGCTTTGGGGGAGGCTCTAGCAATCAGCCCCAGCATTTT
CDR3aa: CASSFGGGSSNQPQHF